This record covers a single TCR beta chain. Its antigen is currently unknown. This record comes from a study of cytomegalovirus exposure and HLA in healthy donors. Overall study findings and caveats: In a later analysis, several top co-occurrence clusters appeared linked to parvovirus B19, influenza, CMV and Epstein-Barr virus. Rarity held for most TCR sequences, but there were some public TCRs that occurred in many donors.

Donors consisted of healthy bone marrow donors. It was with 60 Vbeta and 13 Jbeta primers that the PCR ran. This table comes from immunoSEQ multiplex PCR, and its TCRdb copy is limited to in-frame clones, with some not included. The table lists around 200,000 clones. The germline CDR1 and CDR2 sequences are SGHAT and FQDESV (reference sequence). CDR3 length: 19 residues. V lost 1 base, J lost 0 bases, and 20 bases lay in between. This clonotype was sampled from a woman aged 25 to 39 in good health and CMV-seropositive. Material: PBMCs. V gene TRBV11-1 combines with J gene TRBJ2-3; D may be TRBD2 (6 bases). The CDR3, as DNA: TGTGCCAGCAGCTTAGTTGCGCAGGGAGGAGGAGGGAGCACAGATACGCAGTATTTT. This codes for CASSLVAQGGGGSTDTQYF. The whole variable domain, filled in from reference TRBV11-1 and TRBJ2-3, reads EAEVAQSPRYKITEKSQAVAFWCDPISGHATLYWYRQILGQGPELLVQFQDESVVDDSQLPKDRFSAERLKGVDSTLKIQPAELGDSAMYLCASSLVAQGGGGSTDTQYFGPGTRLTVL.